The 22 T cell receptor beta chains listed next were all sequenced from one sample in a study of shared clonotypes between healthy human individuals. Clones were sequenced by immunoSEQ multiplex PCR, and TCRdb holds only the in-frame ones, with some missing. The sample has over 2 million clones; about 95% are singletons. Sequences were obtained from naive CD4+ T cells sorted from blood. The subset is: CD45RA+ positively selected. Source of these receptors: a young man in good health.

In its sample, this clone was seen once. The V gene is TRBV6-1, the J gene TRBJ2-4; D remains unclear. CDR1 and CDR2 from the germline V gene are MNHNS and SASEGT. Trimming cost V 0 bases and J 15 bases, with 15 bases left between them. The CDR3 consists of 13 residues. CDR3 protein: CASSEADGRLMYF. Written as DNA, the CDR3 is TGTGCCAGCAGTGAAGCTGACGGACGGCTGATGTACTTC.

The chain carries TRBV5-1 and TRBJ1-1; maybe TRBD1 (5 bases). CDR1 is SGHRS, CDR2 YFSETQ, per germline. The CDR3 sequence is 14 residues long. V gave up 0 bases and J gave up 6 bases, with 12 bases separating them. The CDR3 nucleotides read TGCGCCAGCAGCTTGGGTGACAGAATCTCTGAAGCTTTCTTT. Translated, it gives CASSLGDRISEAFF.

V is TRBV28 and J is TRBJ2-2; D gene ambiguous. With 6 bases removed from V and 6 bases from J, the gap between germline ends came to 8 bases. CDR3 length: 12 residues. In germline, CDR1 is MDHEN, CDR2 SYDVKM. The CDR3 protein is CASSARAGELFF. The CDR3, as DNA: TGTGCCAGCAGCGCCCGGGCCGGGGAGCTGTTTTTT.

V and J are TRBV4-1 and TRBJ2-1, with 11 bases lining up with TRBD2. Per germline, CDR1 MGHRA and CDR2 YSYEKL. There are 17 residues in the CDR3. J was trimmed by 7 bases and V by 0 bases; bases with no gene match: 8. The CDR3 loop is CASSQDRGTSGRNEQFF. The CDR3 DNA reads as TGCGCCAGCAGCCAAGATCGGGGGACTAGCGGTAGGAATGAGCAGTTCTTC.

The J gene is TRBJ1-5, the V gene TRBV10-3, with unresolved D. This CDR3 region has 14 residues. V lost 7 bases and J 0 bases, leaving 10 bases between the germline ends. Germline values: CDR1 ENHRY, CDR2 SYGVKD. The CDR3 reads CAITNNPSNQPQHF. The CDR3 region has the DNA TGTGCCATCACAAACAACCCTAGCAATCAGCCCCAGCATTTT.

The V call is TRBV30, the J call TRBJ2-3; 10 bases map to TRBD1. Per germline, CDR1 GTSNPN and CDR2 SVGIG (reference sequence). V lost 2 bases, J lost 10 bases, and 6 bases stayed unmatched. The CDR3 sequence is 13 residues long. The DNA of the CDR3 is TGTGCCTGGAGTACTGCAGGGACAGGGGCGCAGTATTTT. This gives the protein CAWSTAGTGAQYF.

This clone was detected a few times. Given a much more abundant clone one base away, this may be a read error. The same CDR3 can be traced to other DNA sequences in this sample. J is TRBJ1-3 and V is TRBV30, with unresolved D. Germline V gives CDR1 GTSNPN, CDR2 SVGIG (reference sequence). The length of the CDR3 is 13 residues. V lost 1 base, J lost 0 bases, and 4 bases lay in between. The CDR3 nucleotides read TGTGCCTGGAGTGGGAGCTCTGGAAACACCATATATTTT. It yields the protein CAWSGSSGNTIYF.

The gene calls are TRBV10-1 and TRBJ1-1, with D possibly being TRBD1 (6 bases). The CDR3 is 16 amino acids. Germline V gene sequence: CDR1 WNHNN, CDR2 SYGVQD (reference sequence). The V gene lost 2 bases and the J gene lost 10 bases, with 23 bases spanning the gap. In DNA form, the CDR3 reads TGCGCCAGCAGTGAGGAAGGTACAGGGAGCTTCGGGCGAGCTTTCTTT. Its protein is CASSEEGTGSFGRAFF.

The gene calls are TRBV18 and TRBJ2-1; 7 bases fit TRBD2. The CDR3 is 13 residues long. The V gene end was trimmed by 4 bases and the J gene end by 7 bases; junction bases not matched to a gene: 4. CDR1 is KGHSH and CDR2 is LQKENI in the germline V gene. CDR3 bases: TGTGCCAGCTCACTCCAAGCGGGGAATGAGCAGTTCTTC. Translation gives CASSLQAGNEQFF.

The chain couples TRBV27 to TRBJ2-5; 8 bases map to TRBD1. V lost 7 bases and J lost 5; bases outside the gene matches: 15. The CDR3 totals 16 residues. Germline lookup yields CDR1 MNHEY and CDR2 SMNVEV (reference sequence). The CDR3 DNA is TGTGCCAGCAAAACCGCTGGACAGGGAAGCTGGGAGACCCAGTACTTC. Translation: CASKTAGQGSWETQYF.

The V and J genes are TRBV29-1 and TRBJ2-5; 10 bases are shared with TRBD2. Germline values: CDR1 SQVTM, CDR2 ANQGSEA. The CDR3 totals 15 residues. V gave up 4 bases and J gave up 5 bases; unmatched junction bases: 10. The CDR3: CSVASGGALKETQYF. In nucleotides, the CDR3 is TGCAGCGTTGCGAGCGGGGGGGCCCTTAAGGAGACCCAGTACTTC.

The J gene is TRBJ1-5, the V gene TRBV6-5, with D possibly being TRBD1 (6 bases). Germline CDR1 reads MNHEY; CDR2 reads SVGAGI. Trimming left V 0 bases short and J 5 bases short, with 14 bases between. The CDR3 sequence is 16 residues long. The CDR3: CASSYSNPGGDQPQHF. The CDR3 DNA reads as TGTGCCAGCAGTTACTCGAATCCGGGGGGCGATCAGCCCCAGCATTTT.

V and J are TRBV29-1 and TRBJ2-3, with 8 bases aligning to TRBD1. With V trimmed by 3 bases and J by 5 bases, 4 bases remained unmatched. This CDR3 has 13 amino acids. In germline, CDR1 is SQVTM, CDR2 ANQGSEA. The CDR3 sequence is CSVEPGGEDTQYF. The CDR3 DNA sequence: TGCAGCGTTGAGCCAGGGGGCGAAGATACGCAGTATTTT.

J is TRBJ2-7 and V is TRBV11-3; D tentatively reads TRBD1 or TRBD2 (6 bases each). The germline V gene encodes CDR1 SGHNT and CDR2 YENEEA. Trimming took off 0 bases at V and 0 bases at J, with 9 bases between the two ends. CDR3 length equals 15 residues. The CDR3 loop reads CASSLDGGPSYEQYF. The CDR3 DNA is TGTGCCAGCAGCTTAGATGGGGGGCCCTCCTACGAGCAGTACTTC.

This chain uses TRBV30 with TRBJ1-4; TRBD1 agrees at 7 bases. V was clipped by 5 bases and J by 6 bases; unmatched bases: 6. This CDR3 spans 13 amino acids. The V gene's germline CDR1 is GTSNPN and CDR2 SVGIG (reference sequence). The CDR3 coding sequence is TGTGCCTGGGGTCAGGGGGGTGATGAAAAACTGTTTTTT. Translation gives CAWGQGGDEKLFF.

This clone came up once. This chain connects TRBV9 to TRBJ2-3, with 7 bases fitting TRBD2. Germline values: CDR1 SGDLS, CDR2 YYNGEE. This CDR3 has 15 amino acids. V trimming: 2 bases; J trimming: 3 bases; junction bases outside the gene matches: 6. The CDR3 spells CASSVLGGRTDTQYF. The CDR3 nucleotides read TGTGCCAGCAGCGTTCTCGGGGGGAGGACAGATACGCAGTATTTT.

This clone was seen repeatedly, ten times or more. Other DNA sequences in the sample encode the same CDR3. The rearrangement links TRBV30 to TRBJ2-5; 9 nucleotides agree with TRBD1. The CDR3 extends over 15 amino acids. V was clipped by 1 base and J by 5 bases; unmatched bases: 8. Per germline, CDR1 GTSNPN and CDR2 SVGIG (reference sequence). The CDR3 loop reads CAWSEQQGAAETQYF. CDR3 in DNA: TGTGCCTGGAGTGAGCAACAGGGGGCAGCGGAGACCCAGTACTTC.

The rearrangement links TRBV4-1 to TRBJ2-3; TRBD2 agrees at 12 bases. This CDR3 spans 17 amino acids. From germline, CDR1 is MGHRA and CDR2 YSYEKL. V dropped 3 bases and J dropped 2; count of bases not matched to a gene: 6. CDR3 DNA sequence: TGCGCCAGCAGCCATTACGGACTAGCGGGGTACACAGATACGCAGTATTTT. As protein: CASSHYGLAGYTDTQYF.

This clone was seen a few times. Other DNA sequences from this sample encode an identical CDR3 as well. The J gene is TRBJ1-1, the V gene TRBV18; TRBD1 matches 8 bases. From germline, CDR1 is KGHSH and CDR2 LQKENI. CDR3 size: 15 residues. Trimming cost V 0 bases and J 3 bases; bases outside gene matches: 3. CDR3 in DNA: TGTGCCAGCTCACCACCCAACAGGGGGGACACTGAAGCTTTCTTT. Encoded protein: CASSPPNRGDTEAFF. The variable domain in full, with the rest retrieved from reference TRBV18 and TRBJ1-1, is NAGVMQNPRHLVRRRGQEARLRCSPMKGHSHVYWYRQLPEEGLKFMVYLQKENIIDESGMPKERFSAEFPKEGPSILRIQQVVRGDSAAYFCASSPPNRGDTEAFFGQGTRLTVV.

About this clone: Other DNA sequences in the sample encode the same CDR3. The rearrangement uses TRBV10-3 and TRBJ2-5, with 14 bases lining up with TRBD2. The V segment lost 6 bases and the J segment 5 bases; nucleotides outside the gene matches: 5. The germline gives CDR1 ENHRY, CDR2 SYGVKD. The CDR3 length is 15 residues. This chain's CDR3 is CAISGLAGGRETQYF. In DNA form, the CDR3 reads TGTGCCATCAGCGGACTAGCGGGAGGTCGGGAGACCCAGTACTTC.

V is TRBV6-6 and J is TRBJ1-2, with D possibly being TRBD1 (6 bases). CDR3 length equals 15 residues. V lost 5 bases and J 2 bases, leaving 15 bases between the germline ends. Germline V gene sequence: CDR1 MNHNY, CDR2 SVGAGI (reference sequence). The CDR3: CASSRQVEDNYGYTF. CDR3 nucleotides: TGTGCCAGCAGTCGACAGGTCGAGGACAACTATGGCTACACCTTC.

The V call is TRBV5-6, the J call TRBJ2-5, with D perhaps matching TRBD2 (5 bases). Germline loops: CDR1 SGHDT, CDR2 YYEEEE. V dropped 3 bases and J dropped 2 bases, with 14 bases sitting between them. This CDR3 region has 15 residues. This chain's CDR3 is CASSSQDGIQETQYF. The CDR3, as DNA: TGTGCCAGCAGCTCCCAAGACGGGATTCAAGAGACCCAGTACTTC.